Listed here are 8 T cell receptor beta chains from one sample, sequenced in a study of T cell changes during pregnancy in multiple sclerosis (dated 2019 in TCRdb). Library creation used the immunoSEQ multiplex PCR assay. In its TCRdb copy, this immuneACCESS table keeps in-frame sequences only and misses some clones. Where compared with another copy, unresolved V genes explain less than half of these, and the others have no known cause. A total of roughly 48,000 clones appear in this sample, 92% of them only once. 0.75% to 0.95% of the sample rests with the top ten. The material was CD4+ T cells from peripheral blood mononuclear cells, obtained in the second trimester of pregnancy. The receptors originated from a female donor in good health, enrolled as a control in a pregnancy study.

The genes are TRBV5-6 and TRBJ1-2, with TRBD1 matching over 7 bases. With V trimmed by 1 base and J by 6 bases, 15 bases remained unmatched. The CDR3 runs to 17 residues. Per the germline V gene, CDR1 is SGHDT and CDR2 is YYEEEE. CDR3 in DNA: TGTGCCAGCAGCTTGTCCCTACGGCCAACAGGGGCGGATGGCTACACCTTC. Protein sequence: CASSLSLRPTGADGYTF.

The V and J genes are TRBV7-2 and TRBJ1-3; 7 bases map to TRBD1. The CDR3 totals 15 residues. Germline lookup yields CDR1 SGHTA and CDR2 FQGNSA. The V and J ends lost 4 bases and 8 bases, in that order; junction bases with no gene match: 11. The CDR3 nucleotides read TGTGCCAGCAGCTCTATTCGACAGGGTACAGACACCATATATTTT. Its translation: CASSSIRQGTDTIYF.

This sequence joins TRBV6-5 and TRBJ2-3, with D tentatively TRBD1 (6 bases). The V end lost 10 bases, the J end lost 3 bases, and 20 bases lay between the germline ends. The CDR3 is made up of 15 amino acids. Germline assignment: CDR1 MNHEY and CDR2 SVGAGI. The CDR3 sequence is CATKKTGFWTDTQYF. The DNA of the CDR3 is TGTGCCACAAAGAAAACAGGGTTTTGGACAGATACGCAGTATTTT.

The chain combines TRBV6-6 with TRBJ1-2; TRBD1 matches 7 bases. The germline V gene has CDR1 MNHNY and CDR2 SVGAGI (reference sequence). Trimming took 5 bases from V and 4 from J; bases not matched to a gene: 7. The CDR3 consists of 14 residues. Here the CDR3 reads CASSTRQGGYGYTF. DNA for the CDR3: TGTGCCAGCAGTACCAGACAGGGTGGCTATGGCTACACCTTC.

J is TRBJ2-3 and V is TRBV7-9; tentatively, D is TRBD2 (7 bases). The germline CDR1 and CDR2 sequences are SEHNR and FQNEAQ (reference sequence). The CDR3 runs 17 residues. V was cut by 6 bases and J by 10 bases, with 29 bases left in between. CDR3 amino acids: CASSGIGGGMGFSAQYF. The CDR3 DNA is TGTGCCAGCAGTGGGATAGGCGGGGGCATGGGGTTTTCTGCGCAGTATTTT.

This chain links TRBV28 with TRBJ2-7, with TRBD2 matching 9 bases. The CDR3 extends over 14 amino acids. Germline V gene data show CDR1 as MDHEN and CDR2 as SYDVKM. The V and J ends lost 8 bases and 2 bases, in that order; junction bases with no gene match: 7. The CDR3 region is CASLTSGDPYEQYF. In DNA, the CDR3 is TGTGCCAGCCTGACTAGCGGAGACCCCTACGAGCAGTACTTC.

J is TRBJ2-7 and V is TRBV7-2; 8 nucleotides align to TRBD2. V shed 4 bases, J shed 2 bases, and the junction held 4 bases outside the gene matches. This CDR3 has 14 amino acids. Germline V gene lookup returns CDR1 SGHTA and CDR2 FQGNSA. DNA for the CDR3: TGTGCCAGCAGCTCACTAGCGGCCCCCTACGAGCAGTACTTC. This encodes CASSSLAAPYEQYF.

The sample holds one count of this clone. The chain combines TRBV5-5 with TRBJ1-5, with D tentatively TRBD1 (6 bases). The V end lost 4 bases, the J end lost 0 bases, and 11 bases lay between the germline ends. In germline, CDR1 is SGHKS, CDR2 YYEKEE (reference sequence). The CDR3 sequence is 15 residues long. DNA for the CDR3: TGTGCCAGCAGCCGATTGGACAGTAGCAATCAGCCCCAGCATTTT. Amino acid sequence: CASSRLDSSNQPQHF.